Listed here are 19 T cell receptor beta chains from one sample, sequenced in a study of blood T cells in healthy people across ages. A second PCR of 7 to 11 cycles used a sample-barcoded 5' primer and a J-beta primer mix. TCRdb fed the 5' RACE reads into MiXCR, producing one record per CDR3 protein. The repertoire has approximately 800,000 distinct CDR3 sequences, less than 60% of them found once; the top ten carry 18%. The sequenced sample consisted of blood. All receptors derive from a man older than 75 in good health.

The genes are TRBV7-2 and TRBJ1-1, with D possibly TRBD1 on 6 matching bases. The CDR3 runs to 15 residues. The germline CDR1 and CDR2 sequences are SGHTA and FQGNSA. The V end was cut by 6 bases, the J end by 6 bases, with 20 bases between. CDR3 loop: CASSQMTLGQSEAFF. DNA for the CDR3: TGTGCCAGCAGTCAGATGACCCTTGGACAGTCTGAAGCTTTCTTT.

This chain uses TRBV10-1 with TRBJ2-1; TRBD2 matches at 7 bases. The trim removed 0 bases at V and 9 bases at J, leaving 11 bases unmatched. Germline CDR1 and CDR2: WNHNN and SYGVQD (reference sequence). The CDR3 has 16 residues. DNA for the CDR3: TGCGCCAGCAGTGAGTCGACGGGCGGGAGAAGGTGTGAGCAGTTCTTC. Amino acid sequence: CASSESTGGRRCEQFF.

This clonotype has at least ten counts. CDR3 nucleotide sequence: TGTGCCAGCAGCTCAGCAGGCCCTGAAGCTTTCTTT. It is translated as CASSSAGPEAFF. The J gene is TRBJ1-1, the V gene TRBV5-4; no firm D call. Germline V gives CDR1 SGHNT, CDR2 YYREEE (reference sequence). The V end lost 3 bases, the J end lost 6 bases, and 9 bases lay between the germline ends. The CDR3 is made up of 12 amino acids.

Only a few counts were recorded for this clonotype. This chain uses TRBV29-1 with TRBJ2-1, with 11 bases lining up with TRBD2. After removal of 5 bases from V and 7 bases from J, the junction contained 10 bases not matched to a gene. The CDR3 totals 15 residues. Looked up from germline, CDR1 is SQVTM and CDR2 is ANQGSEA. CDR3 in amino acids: CSVRKLAGVLNEQFF. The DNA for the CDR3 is TGCAGCGTTCGTAAACTAGCGGGAGTGCTTAATGAGCAGTTCTTC.

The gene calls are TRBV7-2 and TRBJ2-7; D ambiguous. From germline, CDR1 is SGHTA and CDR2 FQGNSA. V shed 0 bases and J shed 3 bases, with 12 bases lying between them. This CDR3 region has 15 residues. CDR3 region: CASSLAATPDYEQYF. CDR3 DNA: TGTGCCAGCAGCTTAGCGGCGACTCCCGACTACGAGCAGTACTTC.

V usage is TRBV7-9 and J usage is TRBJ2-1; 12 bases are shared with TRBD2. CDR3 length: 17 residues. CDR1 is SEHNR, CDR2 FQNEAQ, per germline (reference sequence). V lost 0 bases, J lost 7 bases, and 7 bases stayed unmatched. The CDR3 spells CASSLASTSGSWNEQFF. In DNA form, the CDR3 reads TGTGCCAGCAGCTTAGCTTCGACTAGCGGGAGCTGGAATGAGCAGTTCTTC.

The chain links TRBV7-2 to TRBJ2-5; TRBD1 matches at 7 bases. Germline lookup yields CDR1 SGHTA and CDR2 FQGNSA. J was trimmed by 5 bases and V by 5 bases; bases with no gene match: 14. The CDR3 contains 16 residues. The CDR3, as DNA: TGTGCCAGCAGCCCCGAAGGGACAGTCGGTTTGGAGACCCAGTACTTC. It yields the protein CASSPEGTVGLETQYF.

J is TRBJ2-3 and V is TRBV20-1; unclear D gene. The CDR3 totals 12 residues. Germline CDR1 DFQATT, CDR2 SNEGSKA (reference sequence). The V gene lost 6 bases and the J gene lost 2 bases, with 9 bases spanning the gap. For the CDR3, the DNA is TGCAGTGCCCCGGTGGTCACAGATACGCAGTATTTT. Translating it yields CSAPVVTDTQYF.

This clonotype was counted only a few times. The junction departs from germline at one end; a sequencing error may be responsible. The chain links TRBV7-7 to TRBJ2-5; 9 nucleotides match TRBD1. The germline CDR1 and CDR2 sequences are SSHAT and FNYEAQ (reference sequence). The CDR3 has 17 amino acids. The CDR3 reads CASSPTRDRAIQETQYF. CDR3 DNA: TGTGCTAGCAGCCCAACCCGGGACAGGGCTATTCAAGAGACCCAGTACTTC.

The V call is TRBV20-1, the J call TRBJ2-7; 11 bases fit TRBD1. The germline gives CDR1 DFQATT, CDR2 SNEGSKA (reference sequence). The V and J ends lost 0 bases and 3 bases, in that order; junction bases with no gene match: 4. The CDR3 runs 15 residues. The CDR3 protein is CSARDRDRGFYEQYF. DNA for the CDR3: TGCAGTGCTAGAGACCGGGACAGGGGGTTCTACGAGCAGTACTTC.

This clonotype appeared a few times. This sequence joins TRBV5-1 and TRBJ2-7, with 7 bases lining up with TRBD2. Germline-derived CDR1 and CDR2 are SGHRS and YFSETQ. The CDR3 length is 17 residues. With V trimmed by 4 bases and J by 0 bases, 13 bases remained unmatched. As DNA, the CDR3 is TGCGCCAGCAGCCTGTCCAGGGCGGGAGTAGGCTCCTACGAGCAGTACTTC. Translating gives CASSLSRAGVGSYEQYF.

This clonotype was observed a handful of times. The CDR3 spells CASSPSRWSYGYTF. The CDR3 region has the DNA TGTGCCAGCAGCCCGAGCAGATGGTCGTATGGCTACACCTTC. The V call is TRBV7-9, the J call TRBJ1-2; no definite D call. The CDR3 is 14 residues long. CDR1 is SEHNR and CDR2 is FQNEAQ in the germline V gene (reference sequence). V was cut by 5 bases and J by 5 bases, with 15 bases left in between.

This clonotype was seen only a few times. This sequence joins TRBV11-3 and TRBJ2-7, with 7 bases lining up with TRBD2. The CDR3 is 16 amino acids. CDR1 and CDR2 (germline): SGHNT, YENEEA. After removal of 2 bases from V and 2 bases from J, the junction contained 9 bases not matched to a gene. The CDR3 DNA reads TGTGCCAGCAGCTTACGGAGCGGGATAGAGACCTACGAGCAGTACTTC. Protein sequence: CASSLRSGIETYEQYF. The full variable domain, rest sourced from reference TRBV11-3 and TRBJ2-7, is EAGVVQSPRYKIIEKKQPVAFWCNPISGHNTLYWYLQNLGQGPELLIRYENEEAVDDSQLPKDRFSAERLKGVDSTLKIQPAELGDSAVYLCASSLRSGIETYEQYFGPGTRLTVT.

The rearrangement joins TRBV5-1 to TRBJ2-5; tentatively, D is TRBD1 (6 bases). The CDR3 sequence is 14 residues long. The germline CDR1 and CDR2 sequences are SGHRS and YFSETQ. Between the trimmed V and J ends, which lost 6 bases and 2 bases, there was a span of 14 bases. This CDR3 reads CASNYMGAQETQYF. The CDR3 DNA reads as TGCGCCAGCAACTACATGGGGGCGCAAGAGACCCAGTACTTC.

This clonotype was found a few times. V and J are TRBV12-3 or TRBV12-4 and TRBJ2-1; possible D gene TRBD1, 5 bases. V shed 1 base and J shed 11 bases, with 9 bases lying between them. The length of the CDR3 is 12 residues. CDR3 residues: CASSLVQGKQFF. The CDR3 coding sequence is TGTGCCAGCAGTTTAGTTCAGGGAAAGCAGTTCTTC.

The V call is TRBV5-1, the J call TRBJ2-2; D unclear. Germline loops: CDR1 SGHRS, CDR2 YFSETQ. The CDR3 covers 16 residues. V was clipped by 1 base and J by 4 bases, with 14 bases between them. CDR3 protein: CASSLNSHSITGELFF. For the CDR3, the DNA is TGCGCCAGCAGCTTGAACTCCCACTCGATCACCGGGGAGCTGTTTTTT.

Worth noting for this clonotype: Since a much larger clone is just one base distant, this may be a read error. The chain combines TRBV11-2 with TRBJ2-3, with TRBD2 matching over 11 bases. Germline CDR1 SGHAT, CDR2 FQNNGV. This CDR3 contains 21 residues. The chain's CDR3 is CASSFSSPSGRLTRDTGTQYF. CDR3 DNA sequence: TGTGCCAGCAGCTTCTCGTCCCCTAGCGGGAGGCTAACCCGAGACACAGGTACGCAGTATTTT.

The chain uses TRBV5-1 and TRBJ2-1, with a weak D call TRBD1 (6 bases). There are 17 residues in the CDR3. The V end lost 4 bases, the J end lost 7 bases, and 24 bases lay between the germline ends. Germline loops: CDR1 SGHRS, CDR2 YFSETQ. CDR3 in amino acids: CASSLEPLRQERNEQFF. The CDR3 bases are TGCGCCAGCAGCCTAGAACCCTTACGACAGGAGCGAAATGAGCAGTTCTTC.

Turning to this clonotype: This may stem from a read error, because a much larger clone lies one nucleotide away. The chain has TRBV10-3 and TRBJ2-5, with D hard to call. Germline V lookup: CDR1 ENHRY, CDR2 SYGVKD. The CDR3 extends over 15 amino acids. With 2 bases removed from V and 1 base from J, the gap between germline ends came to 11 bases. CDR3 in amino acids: CAISEAGGTQETQYF. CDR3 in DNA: TGTGCCATCAGTGAGGCAGGTGGTACCCAAGAGACCCAGTACTTC.